This TCR beta chain was recovered during a study of PD-1 blockade in classical Hodgkin lymphoma. CDR3 length equals 15 residues. Germline values: CDR1 SGHRS, CDR2 YFSETQ. Trimming left V 4 bases short and J 7 bases short, with 20 bases between. A remark on this clone: Its antigen is unidentified.

This table comes from immunoSEQ multiplex PCR, and its TCRdb copy is limited to in-frame clones, with some not included. The sample lists around 58,000 clones; around 90% were seen once. Brentuximab vedotin exposure varied, and every patient relapsed after autologous stem cell transplantation. The study, taken as a whole, reports: In CD4+ cells, TCR diversity went up significantly by C4D1, but in CD8+ cells it did not. Complete responders entered with baseline diversity on par with newly diagnosed patients, the results showed. Newly diagnosed patients were reported to exhibit reduced baseline TCR diversity relative to healthy donors.

The sequenced sample was peripheral blood mononuclear cells (PBMCs), obtained at baseline. The chain recombines TRBV5-1 with TRBJ2-5; maybe TRBD1 (5 bases). This receptor was obtained from a human donor with classical Hodgkin lymphoma. CDR3 nucleotide sequence: TGCGCCAGCAGCCGCGAATCAACAGGTGGTGTGACCCAGTACTTC. This sequence encodes CASSRESTGGVTQYF.